This T cell receptor (beta chain) was recovered during a study of identical twins. Study-level findings and limits: The abundant beta clonotypes from cord blood had fewer insertions, and memory repertoires had none of this. Those out-of-frame alpha sequences shared by twins showed an excess of low generation probability.

V lost 1 base to trimming and J lost 6 bases; unmatched junction nucleotides: 13. The CDR3 length is 16 residues. The germline CDR1 and CDR2 sequences are GTSNPN and SVGIG (reference sequence). This clonotype has at least ten counts. What it binds is unknown. TCRdb recomputed calls from the 5' RACE reads with MiXCR, one row per CDR3 protein. Counted here are 300,000 or so distinct CDR3 sequences, 7.5% to 9.5% occurring once; the ten biggest clones make up around 7.1%. This same sample was also taken into another study, of yellow fever vaccine responses in identical twins.

Sequences were obtained from CD8+ T cells sorted from blood. J is TRBJ2-7 and V is TRBV30; 9 bases map to TRBD1. This TCR was sampled from a woman younger than 35 in good health. CDR3 amino acids: CAWSAEEGQGFSEQYF. Here the CDR3 DNA reads TGTGCCTGGAGTGCCGAGGAGGGACAGGGTTTCTCCGAGCAGTACTTC.